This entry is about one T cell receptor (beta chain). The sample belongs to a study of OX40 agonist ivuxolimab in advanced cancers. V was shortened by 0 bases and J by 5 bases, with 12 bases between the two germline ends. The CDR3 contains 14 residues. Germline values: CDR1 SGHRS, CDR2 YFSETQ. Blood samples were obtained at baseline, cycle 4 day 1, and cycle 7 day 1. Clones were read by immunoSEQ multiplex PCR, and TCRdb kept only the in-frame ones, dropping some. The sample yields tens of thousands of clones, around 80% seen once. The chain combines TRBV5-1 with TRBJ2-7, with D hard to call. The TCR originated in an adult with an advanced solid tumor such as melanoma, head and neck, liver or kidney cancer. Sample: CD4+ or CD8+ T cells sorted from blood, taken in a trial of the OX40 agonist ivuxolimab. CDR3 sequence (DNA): TGCGCCAGCAGCTTGGCCGTCAGCTTGGACGAGCAGTACTTC. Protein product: CASSLAVSLDEQYF.